Listed below are T cell receptor beta chains from one sample, sequenced in a study of blood T cell repertoires in COVID-19. Measured with immunoSEQ multiplex PCR; TCRdb has only the in-frame clones, and not every one. The table shows 330,000 or so clones, with approximately 90% occurring only once. The material sequenced was peripheral blood. The receptors were gathered from a young man with COVID-19, enrolled during active disease. Both conserved end residues are part of each CDR3.

TRBV5-4	15	CASSLTGLAENEQFF
TRBV6-4	15	CASSGTGFGNSPLHF
TRBV15	16	CATSRHLGQGNSPLHF
TRBV3-1/TRBV3-2	18	CASSQDPLAGGHAGELFF
TRBV28	14	CASYPQRGDNEQFF
TRBV19	15	CASRSIGGGGTEAFF
TRBV7-2	13	CASSRYQGNEQFF
TRBV28	16	CASSLMQGVMNTEAFF
TRBV5-8	16	CASSLGTAFSNQPQHF
TRBV5-4	14	CASSLVGEDTEAFF
TRBV5-1	13	CASSLGLANEQFF
TRBV7-2	15	CASSLEAGPGNTIYF
TRBV27	15	CASSLFQGGYIGYTF
TRBV6-6	15	CASSYPLGSSYEQYF
TRBV19	17	CASRRLAGGTNTGELFF
TRBV10-3	13	CAIQGAQDTEAFF
TRBV11-2	17	CASSFGRANFVYNEQFF
TRBV3-1/TRBV3-2	14	CASSQINSGNTIYF